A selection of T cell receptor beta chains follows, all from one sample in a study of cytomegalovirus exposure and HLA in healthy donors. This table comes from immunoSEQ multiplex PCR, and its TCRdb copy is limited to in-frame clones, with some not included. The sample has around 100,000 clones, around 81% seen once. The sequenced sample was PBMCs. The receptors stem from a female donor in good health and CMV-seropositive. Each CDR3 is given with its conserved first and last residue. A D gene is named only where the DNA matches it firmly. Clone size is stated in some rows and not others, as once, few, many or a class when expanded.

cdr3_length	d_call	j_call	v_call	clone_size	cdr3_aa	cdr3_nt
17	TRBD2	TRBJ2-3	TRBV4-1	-	CAGSQGLAGVLSDTQYF	TGCGCCGGCAGCCAGGGACTAGCGGGAGTCTTGTCAGATACGCAGTATTTT
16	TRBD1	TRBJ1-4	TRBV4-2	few	CASSQEGYRGVEKLFF	TGTGCCAGCAGCCAGGAGGGATACAGGGGGGTTGAAAAACTGTTTTTT
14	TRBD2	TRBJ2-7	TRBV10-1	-	CASSDPGLAGVKYF	TGCGCCAGCAGTGACCCGGGACTAGCGGGGGTAAAGTACTTC
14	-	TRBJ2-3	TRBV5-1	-	CASSLSGSTDTQYF	TGCGCCAGCAGCTTGAGCGGGAGCACAGATACGCAGTATTTT
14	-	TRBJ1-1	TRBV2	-	CASSRGAGNTEAFF	TGTGCCAGCAGTCGGGGGGCAGGGAACACTGAAGCTTTCTTT
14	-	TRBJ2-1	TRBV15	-	CATSTNRDGNEQFF	TGTGCCACCAGCACGAACAGGGATGGAAATGAGCAGTTCTTC
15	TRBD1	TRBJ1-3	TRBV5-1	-	CASSLRGQSGNTIYF	TGCGCCAGCAGCTTGAGGGGGCAGTCTGGAAACACCATATATTTT
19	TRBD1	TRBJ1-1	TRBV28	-	CASSLFPLRTGGAHTEAFF	TGTGCCAGCAGTTTATTCCCCTTACGTACAGGGGGCGCTCATACTGAAGCTTTCTTT
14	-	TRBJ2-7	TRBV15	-	CATSRGTGRSEQYF	TGTGCCACCAGCAGGGGGACTGGGAGATCCGAGCAGTACTTC
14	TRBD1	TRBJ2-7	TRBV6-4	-	CASRETGDAYEQYF	TGTGCCAGCAGGGAGACAGGGGACGCCTACGAGCAGTACTTC
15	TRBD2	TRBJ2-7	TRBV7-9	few	CASSPGTSGTYEQYF	TGTGCCAGCAGCCCGGGGACTAGCGGAACTTACGAGCAGTACTTC
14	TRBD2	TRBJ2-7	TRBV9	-	CASSQGLAGYEQYF	TGTGCCAGCAGCCAAGGACTAGCCGGGTACGAGCAGTACTTC
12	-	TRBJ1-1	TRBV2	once	CASSSLRTEAFF	TGTGCCAGCAGCTCCCTCCGCACTGAAGCTTTCTTT
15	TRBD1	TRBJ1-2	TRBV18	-	CASSPLRGQQYGYTF	TGTGCCAGCTCACCACTTCGGGGACAGCAGTATGGCTACACCTTC
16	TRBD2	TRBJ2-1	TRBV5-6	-	CASSGLAGGLNNEQFF	TGTGCCAGCAGCGGACTAGCGGGAGGCTTGAACAATGAGCAGTTCTTC
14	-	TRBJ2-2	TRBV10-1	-	CATRTDENTGELFF	TGCGCCACTAGGACAGATGAGAACACCGGGGAGCTGTTTTTT
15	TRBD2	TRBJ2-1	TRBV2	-	CASRGLAGGPNEQFF	TGTGCCAGCAGGGGACTAGCGGGGGGCCCCAATGAGCAGTTCTTC
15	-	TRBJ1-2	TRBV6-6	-	CASTTEWGRAEDYTF	TGTGCCAGCACAACCGAGTGGGGCAGGGCGGAAGACTACACCTTC
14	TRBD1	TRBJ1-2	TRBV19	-	CASSDRTGSSGYTF	TGTGCCAGTAGTGACAGGACAGGGAGTAGTGGCTACACCTTC
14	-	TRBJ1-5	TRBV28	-	CASSLWDTNQPQHF	TGTGCCAGCAGTTTATGGGACACCAATCAGCCCCAGCATTTT
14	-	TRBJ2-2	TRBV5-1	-	CASSLGQGNGELFF	TGCGCCAGCAGCCTAGGGCAGGGGAACGGGGAGCTGTTTTTT
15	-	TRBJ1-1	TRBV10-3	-	CAISDGGQSNTEAFF	TGTGCCATCAGTGATGGCGGGCAGTCGAACACTGAAGCTTTCTTT
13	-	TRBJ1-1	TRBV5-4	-	CASSLDWNTEAFF	TGTGCCAGCAGCTTGGACTGGAACACTGAAGCTTTCTTT
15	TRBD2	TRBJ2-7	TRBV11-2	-	CASSLVSGRVREQYF	TGTGCCAGCAGCTTAGTTAGCGGGAGAGTACGCGAGCAGTACTTC
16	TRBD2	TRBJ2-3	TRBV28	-	CASSLELAGGLDTQYF	TGTGCCAGCAGTTTGGAGTTGGCGGGGGGGCTAGATACGCAGTATTTT
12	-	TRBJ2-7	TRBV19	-	CASRGGSYEQYF	TGTGCCAGTCGTGGAGGTTCCTACGAGCAGTACTTC
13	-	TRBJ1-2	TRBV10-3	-	CAISDLTDRGYTF	TGTGCCATCAGTGACCTTACCGACAGAGGCTACACCTTC
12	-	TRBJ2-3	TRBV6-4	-	CASSNDRLTQYF	TGTGCCAGCAGCAATGACAGACTTACGCAGTATTTT
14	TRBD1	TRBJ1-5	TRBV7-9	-	CASSLGTDNQPQHF	TGTGCCAGCAGCCTAGGGACAGATAATCAGCCCCAGCATTTT
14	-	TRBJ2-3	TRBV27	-	CASMRGGGTDTQYF	TGTGCCAGCATGAGGGGGGGCGGAACAGATACGCAGTATTTT
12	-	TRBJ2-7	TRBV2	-	CASRASGYEQYF	TGTGCCAGCAGGGCATCGGGATACGAGCAGTACTTC
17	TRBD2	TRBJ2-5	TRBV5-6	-	CASSLVEAGGPRETQYF	TGTGCCAGCAGCTTGGTTGAAGCGGGAGGGCCACGGGAGACCCAGTACTTC
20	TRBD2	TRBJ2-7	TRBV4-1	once	CASSQVTGLAGGPGFHEQYF	TGCGCCAGCAGCCAAGTTACGGGACTAGCGGGAGGGCCCGGATTCCACGAGCAGTACTTC
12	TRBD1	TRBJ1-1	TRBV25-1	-	CASSGHRGEAFF	TGTGCCAGCAGTGGCCACAGGGGCGAAGCTTTCTTT
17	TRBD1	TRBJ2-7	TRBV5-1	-	CASSLVAGGVSSYERYF	TGCGCCAGCAGCTTGGTGGCAGGGGGCGTCAGCTCCTACGAGCGGTACTTC
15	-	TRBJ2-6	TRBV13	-	CASSPPFPGANVLTF	TGTGCCAGCAGCCCCCCTTTCCCTGGGGCCAACGTCCTGACTTTC
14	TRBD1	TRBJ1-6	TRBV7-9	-	CASSLTGNNSPLHF	TGTGCCAGCAGCTTGACAGGGAATAATTCACCCCTCCACTTT
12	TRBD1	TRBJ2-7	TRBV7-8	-	CASSPQGTEQYF	TGTGCCAGCAGCCCACAGGGGACCGAGCAGTACTTC
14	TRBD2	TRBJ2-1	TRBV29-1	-	CSVLRTSGYNEQFF	TGCAGCGTTCTCAGGACTAGCGGTTACAATGAGCAGTTCTTC
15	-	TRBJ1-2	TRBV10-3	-	CAISESQAVVTGYTF	TGTGCCATCAGTGAGTCTCAGGCCGTGGTGACTGGCTACACCTTC
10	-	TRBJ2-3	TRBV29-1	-	CSVHLDTQYF	TGCAGCGTCCATTTGGATACGCAGTATTTT
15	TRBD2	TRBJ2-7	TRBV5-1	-	CASSSGLAPTYEQYF	TGCGCCAGCAGCTCCGGACTAGCCCCTACCTACGAGCAGTACTTC
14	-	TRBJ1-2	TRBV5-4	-	CASSSRDLYYGYTF	TGTGCCAGCAGCTCCCGGGATTTATACTATGGCTACACCTTC
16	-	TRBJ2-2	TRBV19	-	CASSTLQGSDTGELFF	TGTGCCAGTAGTACCTTACAGGGATCGGACACCGGGGAGCTGTTTTTT
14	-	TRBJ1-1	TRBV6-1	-	CASSTDTWNTEAFF	TGTGCCAGCAGTACGGACACCTGGAACACTGAAGCTTTCTTT
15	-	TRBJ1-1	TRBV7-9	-	CASSLGPKAGTEAFF	TGTGCCAGCAGCTTAGGCCCCAAGGCGGGTACTGAAGCTTTCTTT
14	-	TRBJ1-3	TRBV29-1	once	CSVESPGSGNTIYF	TGCAGCGTTGAATCCCCGGGATCCGGAAACACCATATATTTT
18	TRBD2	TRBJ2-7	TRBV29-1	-	CSVVTAGTSGGFSYEQYF	TGCAGCGTTGTCACAGCAGGGACTAGCGGGGGGTTTTCCTACGAGCAGTACTTC
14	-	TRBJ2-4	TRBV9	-	CASSVDGAGDIQYF	TGTGCCAGCAGCGTAGACGGGGCAGGGGACATTCAGTACTTC
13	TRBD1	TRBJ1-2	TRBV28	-	CAIQDRVDSGYTF	TGTGCCATCCAGGACAGGGTTGATTCTGGCTACACCTTC
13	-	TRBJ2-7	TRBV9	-	CASSVDPAYEQYF	TGTGCCAGCAGCGTAGATCCAGCCTACGAGCAGTACTTC
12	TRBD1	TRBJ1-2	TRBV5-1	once	CASSPRGQGYTF	TGCGCCAGCAGTCCAAGGGGGCAAGGCTACACCTTC